These 30 T cell receptor beta chains were sequenced from one sample in a study of PD-1 blockade in classical Hodgkin lymphoma. Patients all relapsed after autologous stem cell transplantation, and there was variation in brentuximab vedotin exposure. Libraries were prepared by immunoSEQ multiplex PCR; TCRdb keeps only in-frame clonotypes and omits some of them. The sample has roughly 30,000 clones; 70% are singletons. The sequences come from peripheral blood mononuclear cells (PBMCs), collected before the second cycle of nivolumab. Source of these receptors: a human donor with classical Hodgkin lymphoma.

The chain couples TRBV9 to TRBJ2-3, with 7 positions matching TRBD2. V was clipped by 0 bases and J by 2 bases; unmatched bases: 12. The CDR3 totals 18 residues. Germline values: CDR1 SGDLS, CDR2 YYNGEE. The CDR3 DNA reads as TGTGCCAGCAGCGTAGGGGCTAGCGGACTGAGAGACACAGATACGCAGTATTTT. Protein product: CASSVGASGLRDTDTQYF.

The chain joins TRBV11-3 to TRBJ2-1, with no clear D. V was pared by 1 base and J by 0 bases, with 7 bases between. The length of the CDR3 is 15 residues. The germline CDR1 and CDR2 sequences are SGHNT and YENEEA. The CDR3, as DNA: TGTGCCAGCAGCTTAGGCAAGAGCTCCTACAATGAGCAGTTCTTC. Translation: CASSLGKSSYNEQFF.

This clone has a count of ten or more. This chain joins TRBV4-3 and TRBJ1-1; no definite D call. The V end was cut by 0 bases, the J end by 1 base, with 12 bases between. This CDR3 has 16 amino acids. CDR1 and CDR2 (germline): LGHNA, YSLEER. The CDR3 DNA reads as TGCGCCAGCAGCCAAGATAGCACCCAGAGGAACACTGAAGCTTTCTTT. Its protein is CASSQDSTQRNTEAFF.

The sample holds a few counts of this clone. This sequence joins TRBV4-2 and TRBJ2-1; D is possibly TRBD2 (5 bases). The CDR3 totals 17 residues. CDR1 is LGHNA, CDR2 YNFKEQ, per germline. With 1 base removed from V and 7 bases from J, the gap between germline ends came to 20 bases. CDR3 amino acids: CASSQAPLAPTGNEQFF. The CDR3 nucleotides read TGTGCCAGCAGCCAAGCCCCCCTAGCCCCAACCGGTAATGAGCAGTTCTTC.

CDR3 sequence (DNA): TGCGCCAGCAGCACGGACGGAAACTATGGCTACACCTTC. Its protein is CASSTDGNYGYTF. The chain links TRBV5-1 to TRBJ1-2; D is undetermined. Between the trimmed V and J ends, which lost 4 bases and 2 bases, there was a span of 9 bases. The CDR3 spans 13 residues. Per germline, CDR1 SGHRS and CDR2 YFSETQ.

The J gene is TRBJ2-3, the V gene TRBV7-2, with no clear D. V gave up 1 base and J gave up 0 bases, with 17 bases separating them. Germline V gene sequence: CDR1 SGHTA, CDR2 FQGNSA. CDR3 length equals 18 residues. The CDR3 spells CASSLGVAGSSSTDTQYF. In nucleotides, the CDR3 is TGTGCCAGCAGCTTAGGCGTGGCAGGTTCCTCTAGCACAGATACGCAGTATTTT. Together with reference TRBV7-2 and TRBJ2-3, the CDR3 gives the full variable domain: GAGVSQSPSNKVTEKGKDVELRCDPISGHTALYWYRQSLGQGLEFLIYFQGNSAPDKSGLPSDRFSAERTGGSVSTLTIQRTQQEDSAVYLCASSLGVAGSSSTDTQYFGPGTRLTVL.

The rearrangement uses TRBV25-1 and TRBJ2-3; D is possibly TRBD2 (5 bases). Germline assignment: CDR1 MGHDK and CDR2 SYGVNS. The CDR3 sequence is 14 residues long. The V end was cut by 3 bases, the J end by 4 bases, with 11 bases between. CDR3 nucleotides: TGTGCCAGCAGTGAGCCCCGGGGTGCAGATACGCAGTATTTT. This gives the protein CASSEPRGADTQYF. The full variable domain, rest sourced from reference TRBV25-1 and TRBJ2-3, is EADIYQTPRYLVIGTGKKITLECSQTMGHDKMYWYQQDPGMELHLIHYSYGVNSTEKGDLSSESTVSRIRTEHFPLTLESARPSHTSQYLCASSEPRGADTQYFGPGTRLTVL.

In its sample, this clone was seen a few times. The junction shows a germline mismatch at one end, possibly a read error. This chain links TRBV27 with TRBJ1-4; D not certain. Germline CDR1 is MNHEY and CDR2 is SMNVEV (reference sequence). This CDR3 region has 14 residues. CDR3 loop: CASRLSGSNEKLFF. The CDR3 DNA sequence: TGTGCCAGCAGGTTATCGGGGTCTAATGAAAAACTGTTTTTT.

The V gene is TRBV15, the J gene TRBJ1-4; 8 nucleotides line up with TRBD1. There are 11 residues in the CDR3. Germline lookup yields CDR1 LNHNV and CDR2 YYDKDF (reference sequence). Trimming cost V 4 bases and J 15 bases; bases outside gene matches: 4. CDR3 nucleotides: TGTGCCACCAGCATAGGACAGGGAATGTTTTTT. The encoded protein is CATSIGQGMFF.

This clone was observed many times. The CDR3: CASSPADDSTGELFF. The CDR3 DNA follows: TGTGCCAGCTCACCGGCCGATGACAGCACCGGGGAGCTGTTTTTT. The V and J genes are TRBV18 and TRBJ2-2; a possible D gene is TRBD1 (5 bases). Germline lookup yields CDR1 KGHSH and CDR2 LQKENI. Trimming took 3 bases from V and 4 from J, leaving 12 bases between them. CDR3 length: 15 amino acids. Variable domain in full (rest from reference TRBV18 and TRBJ2-2): NAGVMQNPRHLVRRRGQEARLRCSPMKGHSHVYWYRQLPEEGLKFMVYLQKENIIDESGMPKERFSAEFPKEGPSILRIQQVVRGDSAAYFCASSPADDSTGELFFGEGSRLTVL.

This chain uses TRBV10-3 with TRBJ2-3, with TRBD1 matching over 9 bases. The CDR3 is 15 residues long. V was clipped by 6 bases and J by 3 bases; unmatched bases: 7. Germline-derived CDR1 and CDR2 are ENHRY and SYGVKD. CDR3 sequence (DNA): TGTGCCATCAGCCCCGGGACAGGGATAACAGATACGCAGTATTTT. Its translation is CAISPGTGITDTQYF.

The chain links TRBV27 to TRBJ2-7; D gene ambiguous. The CDR3 contains 14 residues. Per the germline V gene, CDR1 is MNHEY and CDR2 is SMNVEV (reference sequence). V dropped 10 bases and J dropped 2 bases, with 18 bases sitting between them. As DNA, the CDR3 is TGTGCCACCACAGAAGACTCCCCCACCTACGAGCAGTACGTC. It yields the protein CATTEDSPTYEQYV.

The gene calls are TRBV19 and TRBJ2-7; weak D call: TRBD2 (6 bases). The germline V gene has CDR1 LNHDA and CDR2 SQIVND (reference sequence). This CDR3 has 12 amino acids. V lost 4 bases and J 7 bases, leaving 11 bases between the germline ends. The CDR3 loop reads CASSTLAGEQYV. As DNA, the CDR3 is TGTGCCAGTAGTACCCTTGCGGGAGAGCAGTACGTC.

The CDR3 protein is CASSLAGAEVEKLFF. Here the CDR3 DNA reads TGTGCCAGCAGCTTGGCAGGGGCCGAGGTCGAAAAACTGTTTTTT. This rearrangement joins TRBV5-4 to TRBJ1-4; the D gene is possibly TRBD1 (6 bases). Germline-derived CDR1 and CDR2 are SGHNT and YYREEE (reference sequence). CDR3 length equals 15 residues. V was cut by 0 bases and J by 8 bases, with 14 bases left in between.

This clone turned up a few times. V gene TRBV19 combines with J gene TRBJ1-6; D gene ambiguous. Germline-derived CDR1 and CDR2 are LNHDA and SQIVND (reference sequence). This CDR3 has 12 amino acids. V lost 4 bases to trimming and J lost 10 bases, with 8 bases between them. The DNA of the CDR3 is TGTGCCAGTAGTACCCTCGAATCACCCCTCCACTTT. It translates to CASSTLESPLHF.

J is TRBJ1-3 and V is TRBV2; D gene uncertain. Germline CDR1 SNHLY, CDR2 FYNNEI. The ends were cut back, 7 bases at V and 0 bases at J, with 16 bases in the middle. The CDR3 covers 16 residues. In DNA form, the CDR3 reads TGTGCCAGCAAGGGAGTCACAACGAACTCTGGAAACACCATATATTTT. Translation gives CASKGVTTNSGNTIYF.

The CDR3 protein is CATQDGSNEQFF. The CDR3 coding sequence is TGTGCCACGCAGGACGGGAGCAATGAGCAGTTCTTC. This chain links TRBV10-3 with TRBJ2-1; TRBD2 might be the D (6 bases). Germline V CDR1 and CDR2: ENHRY, SYGVKD. The CDR3 runs 12 residues. V was pared by 10 bases and J by 6 bases, with 13 bases between.

J is TRBJ1-1 and V is TRBV5-6, with D possibly matching TRBD1 (5 bases). V was clipped by 4 bases and J by 7 bases, with 14 bases between them. CDR1 and CDR2 (germline): SGHDT, YYEEEE. The CDR3 contains 13 residues. CDR3 sequence: CASSPQGVHEAFF. In DNA form, the CDR3 reads TGTGCCAGCAGCCCCCAGGGAGTCCATGAAGCTTTCTTT.

J is TRBJ2-2 and V is TRBV7-6; D may be TRBD2 (7 bases). Germline V gene lookup returns CDR1 SGHVS and CDR2 FNYEAQ. V dropped 5 bases and J dropped 2 bases, with 15 bases sitting between them. The CDR3 contains 16 residues. The CDR3 nucleotides read TGTGCCAGCAGCGCCCGTGGGGGGGGCAACACCGGGGAGCTGTTTTTT. Translation gives CASSARGGGNTGELFF.

Comments on this clone: Distinct nucleotide sequences in the sample also encode this CDR3. V usage is TRBV19 and J usage is TRBJ1-6; D is unresolved. The V end lost 4 bases, the J end lost 4 bases, and 8 bases lay between the germline ends. The germline V gene has CDR1 LNHDA and CDR2 SQIVND (reference sequence). The CDR3 consists of 14 residues. DNA of the CDR3: TGTGCCAGTAGTAGGTTGGGGTATAATTCACCCCTCCACTTT. Amino acid sequence: CASSRLGYNSPLHF.

The V call is TRBV19, the J call TRBJ1-3; D remains ambiguous. Germline CDR1 LNHDA, CDR2 SQIVND (reference sequence). Trimming removed 9 bases from V and 0 bases from J, with 12 bases in between. This CDR3 spans 14 amino acids. The CDR3 DNA sequence: TGTGCCAGCCGAGGGTGGCCCTCTGGAAACACCATATATTTT. Its translation: CASRGWPSGNTIYF. Full variable domain (missing parts from reference TRBV19 and TRBJ1-3): DGGITQSPKYLFRKEGQNVTLSCEQNLNHDAMYWYRQDPGQGLRLIYYSQIVNDFQKGDIAEGYSVSREKKESFPLTVTSAQKNPTAFYLCASRGWPSGNTIYFGEGSWLTVV.

V and J are TRBV6-5 and TRBJ2-7; 10 nucleotides line up with TRBD1. Unmatched junction bases numbered 4, after V lost 4 bases and J lost 1 base. Germline V lookup: CDR1 MNHEY, CDR2 SVGAGI. The CDR3 is made up of 15 amino acids. CDR3: CASSSGQGPSYEQYV. For the CDR3, the DNA is TGTGCCAGCAGTTCGGGACAGGGGCCTTCCTACGAGCAGTACGTC.

The V and J genes are TRBV6-5 and TRBJ1-4; 8 positions agree with TRBD1. Germline V CDR1 and CDR2: MNHEY, SVGAGI. The CDR3 is 14 amino acids. After removal of 8 bases from V and 7 bases from J, the junction contained 9 bases not matched to a gene. Here the CDR3 reads CASGATGVSEKLFF. CDR3 in DNA: TGTGCCAGCGGAGCGACAGGGGTTAGTGAAAAACTGTTTTTT.

The genes are TRBV6-4 and TRBJ2-2; D call uncertain. The CDR3 runs 14 residues. Germline values: CDR1 MRHNA, CDR2 SNTAGT. V was clipped by 1 base and J by 6 bases, with 9 bases between them. The CDR3 reads CASSDYLGAGELFF. DNA of the CDR3: TGTGCCAGCAGTGACTACCTTGGGGCCGGGGAGCTGTTTTTT.

V gene TRBV6-6 combines with J gene TRBJ1-5, with D uncertain. Per the germline V gene, CDR1 is MNHNY and CDR2 is SVGAGI (reference sequence). Trimming shortened V by 5 bases and J by 2 bases, and 10 bases separated the two germline ends. The CDR3 loop spans 14 amino acids. Here the CDR3 reads CASSPDIGNQPQHF. The CDR3 DNA is TGTGCCAGCAGTCCCGACATAGGCAATCAGCCCCAGCATTTT.

This clone was seen a single time. The rearrangement joins TRBV6-5 to TRBJ2-1; D is possibly TRBD1 (5 bases). Trimming stripped 1 base from V and 2 bases from J, with 6 bases between. Germline V gene lookup returns CDR1 MNHEY and CDR2 SVGAGI. This CDR3 is built from 14 residues. The CDR3 DNA reads as TGTGCCAGCAGTTACTGGGGCACCTACAATGAGCAGTTCTTC. It codes for CASSYWGTYNEQFF.

V and J are TRBV7-3 and TRBJ2-1, with 12 positions matching TRBD2. The CDR3 length is 14 residues. The germline V gene encodes CDR1 SGHTA and CDR2 FQGTGA. V lost 3 bases to trimming and J lost 6 bases; unmatched junction nucleotides: 0. CDR3 residues: CASSLTSGSNEQFF. The CDR3 DNA reads TGTGCCAGCAGCTTGACTAGCGGGAGCAATGAGCAGTTCTTC.

The rearrangement links TRBV9 to TRBJ2-3, with D perhaps being TRBD1 or TRBD2 (6 bases each). This CDR3 region has 16 residues. From germline, CDR1 is SGDLS and CDR2 YYNGEE. The ends were cut back, 0 bases at V and 4 bases at J, with 15 bases in the middle. The CDR3 sequence is CASSVGQGRSADTQYF. CDR3 in DNA: TGTGCCAGCAGCGTAGGGCAGGGGAGGTCCGCAGATACGCAGTATTTT.

The chain is built from TRBV12-2 and TRBJ2-7; TRBD2 is the table's D call, not checked against the DNA. TRBV12-2 constitutes a pseudogene. This CDR3 has 16 amino acids. The CDR3: CASRFPRKVAPCEQYV. DNA for the CDR3: TGTGCAAGTCGCTTTCCTCGTAAGGTAGCCCCTTGCGAGCAGTACGTC.

This sequence joins TRBV13 and TRBJ1-1; D is ambiguous. CDR1 is PRHDT and CDR2 is FYEKMQ in the germline V gene (reference sequence). V lost 5 bases to trimming and J lost 6 bases, with 13 bases between them. The CDR3 spans 13 residues. The CDR3 nucleotides are TGTGCCAGCAGCCTATTACGGTTCTCTGAAGCTTTCTTT. This codes for CASSLLRFSEAFF.